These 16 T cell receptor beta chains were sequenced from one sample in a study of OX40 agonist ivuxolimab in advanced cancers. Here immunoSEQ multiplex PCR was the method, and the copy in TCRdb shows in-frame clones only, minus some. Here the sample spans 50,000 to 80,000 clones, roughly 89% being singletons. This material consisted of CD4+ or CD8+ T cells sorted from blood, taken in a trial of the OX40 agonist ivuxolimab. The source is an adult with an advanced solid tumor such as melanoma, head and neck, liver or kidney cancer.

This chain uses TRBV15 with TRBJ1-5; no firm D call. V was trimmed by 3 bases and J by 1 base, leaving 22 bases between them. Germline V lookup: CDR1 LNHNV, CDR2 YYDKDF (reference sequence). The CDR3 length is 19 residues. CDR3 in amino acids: CATSSQPGRLTASNQPQHF. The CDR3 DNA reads TGTGCCACCAGCAGCCAGCCGGGCCGACTCACTGCGAGCAATCAGCCCCAGCATTTT.

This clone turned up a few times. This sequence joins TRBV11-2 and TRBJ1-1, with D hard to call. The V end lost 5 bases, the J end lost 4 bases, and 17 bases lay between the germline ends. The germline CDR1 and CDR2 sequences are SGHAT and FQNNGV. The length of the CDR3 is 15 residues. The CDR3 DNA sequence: TGTGCCAGCAGCGCCCATCTTCTGGGTACCACTGAAGCTTTCTTT. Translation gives CASSAHLLGTTEAFF.

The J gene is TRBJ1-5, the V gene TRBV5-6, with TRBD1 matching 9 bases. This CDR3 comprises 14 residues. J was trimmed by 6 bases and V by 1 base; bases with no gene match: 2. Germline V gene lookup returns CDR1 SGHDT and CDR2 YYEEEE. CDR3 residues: CASSLTGGSQPQHF. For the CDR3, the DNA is TGTGCCAGCAGCTTGACAGGGGGCAGTCAGCCCCAGCATTTT.

CDR3 in amino acids: CATSRGINYNEQFF. The CDR3 DNA follows: TGTGCCACCTCACGGGGTATAAACTACAATGAGCAGTTCTTC. The rearrangement joins TRBV19 to TRBJ2-1; D possibly corresponds to TRBD2 (5 bases). CDR3 size: 14 residues. Per the germline V gene, CDR1 is LNHDA and CDR2 is SQIVND (reference sequence). V was cut by 10 bases and J by 3 bases, with 16 bases left in between.

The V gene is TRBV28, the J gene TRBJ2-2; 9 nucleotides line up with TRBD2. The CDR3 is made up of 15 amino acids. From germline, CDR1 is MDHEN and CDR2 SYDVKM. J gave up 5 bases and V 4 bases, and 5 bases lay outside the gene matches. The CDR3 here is CASSWAGGRTGELFF. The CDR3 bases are TGTGCCAGCAGTTGGGCGGGAGGGAGGACCGGGGAGCTGTTTTTT.

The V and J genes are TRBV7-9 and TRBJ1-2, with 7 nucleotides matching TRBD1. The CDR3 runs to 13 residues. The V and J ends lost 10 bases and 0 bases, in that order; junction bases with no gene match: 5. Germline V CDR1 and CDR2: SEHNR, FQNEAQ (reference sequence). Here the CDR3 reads CATRDSANYGYTF. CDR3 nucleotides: TGTGCCACAAGGGACAGCGCTAACTATGGCTACACCTTC.

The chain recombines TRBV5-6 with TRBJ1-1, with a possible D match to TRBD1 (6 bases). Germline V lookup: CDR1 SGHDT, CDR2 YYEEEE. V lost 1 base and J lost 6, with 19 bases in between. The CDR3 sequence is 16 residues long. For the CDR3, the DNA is TGTGCCAGCAGCTTGACATTTAGCAGGGGAGGGTCTGAAGCTTTCTTT. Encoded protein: CASSLTFSRGGSEAFF.

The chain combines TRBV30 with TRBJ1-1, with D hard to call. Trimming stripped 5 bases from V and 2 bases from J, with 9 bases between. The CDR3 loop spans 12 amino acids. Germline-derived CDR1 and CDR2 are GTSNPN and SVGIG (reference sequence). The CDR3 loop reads CAWANPNTEAFF. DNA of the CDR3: TGTGCCTGGGCGAATCCTAACACTGAAGCTTTCTTT.

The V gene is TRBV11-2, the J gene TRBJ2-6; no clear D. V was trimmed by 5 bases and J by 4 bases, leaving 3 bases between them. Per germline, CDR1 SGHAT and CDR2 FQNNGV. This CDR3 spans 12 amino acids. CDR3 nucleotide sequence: TGTGCCAGCAGCCCCGGGGCCAACGTCCTGACTTTC. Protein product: CASSPGANVLTF. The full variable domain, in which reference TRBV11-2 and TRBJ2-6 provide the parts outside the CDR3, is EAGVAQSPRYKIIEKRQSVAFWCNPISGHATLYWYQQILGQGPKLLIQFQNNGVVDDSQLPKDRFSAERLKGVDSTLKIQPAKLEDSAVYLCASSPGANVLTFGAGSRLTVL.

The DNA for the CDR3 is TGTGCCAGCAGTGAACTCAGGTCCTCCTCTGGAAACACCATATATTTT. Residues: CASSELRSSSGNTIYF. The rearrangement uses TRBV6-1 and TRBJ1-3; D ambiguous. V lost 2 bases, J lost 0 bases, and 11 bases lay in between. Germline lookup yields CDR1 MNHNS and CDR2 SASEGT. This CDR3 region has 16 residues.

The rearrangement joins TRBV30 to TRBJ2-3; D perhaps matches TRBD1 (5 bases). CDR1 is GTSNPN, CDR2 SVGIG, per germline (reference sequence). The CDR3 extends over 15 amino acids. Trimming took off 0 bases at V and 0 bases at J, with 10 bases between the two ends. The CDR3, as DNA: TGTGCCTGGAGTGTGGGGCGGAAAAGCACAGATACGCAGTATTTT. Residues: CAWSVGRKSTDTQYF. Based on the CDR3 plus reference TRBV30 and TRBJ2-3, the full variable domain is SQTIHQWPATLVQPVGSPLSLECTVEGTSNPNLYWYRQAAGRGLQLLFYSVGIGQISSEVPQNLSASRPQDRQFILSSKKLLLSDSGFYLCAWSVGRKSTDTQYFGPGTRLTVL.

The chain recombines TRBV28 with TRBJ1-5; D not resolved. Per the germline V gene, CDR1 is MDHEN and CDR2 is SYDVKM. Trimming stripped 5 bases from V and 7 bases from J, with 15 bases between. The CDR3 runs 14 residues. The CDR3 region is CASSPVGNKQPQHF. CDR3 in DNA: TGTGCCAGCAGTCCGGTGGGGAACAAACAGCCCCAGCATTTT.

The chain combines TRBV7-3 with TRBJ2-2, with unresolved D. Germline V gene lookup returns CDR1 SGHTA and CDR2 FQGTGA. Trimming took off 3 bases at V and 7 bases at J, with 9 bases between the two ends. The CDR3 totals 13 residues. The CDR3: CASSFPGYGELFF. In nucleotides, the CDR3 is TGTGCCAGCAGCTTCCCTGGGTACGGGGAGCTGTTTTTT.

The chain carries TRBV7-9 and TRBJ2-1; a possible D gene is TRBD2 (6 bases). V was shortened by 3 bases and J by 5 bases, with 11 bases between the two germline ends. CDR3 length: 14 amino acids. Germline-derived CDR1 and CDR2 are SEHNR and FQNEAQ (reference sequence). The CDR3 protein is CASSFRELNNEQFF. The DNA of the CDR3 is TGTGCCAGCAGCTTCCGGGAGCTTAACAATGAGCAGTTCTTC.

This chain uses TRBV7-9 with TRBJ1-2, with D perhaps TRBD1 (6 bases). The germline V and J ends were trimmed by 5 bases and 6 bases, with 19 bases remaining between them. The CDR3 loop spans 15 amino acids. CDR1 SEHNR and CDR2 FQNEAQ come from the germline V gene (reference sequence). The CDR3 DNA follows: TGTGCCAGCAGCCCCCAACCGGACAGCGGTGATGGCTACACCTTC. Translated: CASSPQPDSGDGYTF.

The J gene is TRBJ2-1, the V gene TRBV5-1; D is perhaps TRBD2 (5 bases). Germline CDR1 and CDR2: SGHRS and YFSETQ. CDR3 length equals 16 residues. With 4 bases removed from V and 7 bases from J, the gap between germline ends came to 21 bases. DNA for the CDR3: TGCGCCAGCAGCAGTGGATTAAGAGGGCCGGAAAATGAGCAGTTCTTC. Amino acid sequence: CASSSGLRGPENEQFF.